These 30 T cell receptor beta chains originate from one sample sequenced in a study of OX40 agonist ivuxolimab in advanced cancers. Sequenced by immunoSEQ multiplex PCR; TCRdb stores in-frame clones only, minus some. The sample has about 83,000 clones, roughly 90% seen once. This material consisted of CD4+ or CD8+ T cells sorted from blood, taken in a trial of the OX40 agonist ivuxolimab. The source is an adult with an advanced solid tumor such as melanoma, head and neck, liver or kidney cancer.

This sequence joins TRBV6-4 and TRBJ1-1; TRBD1 matches 11 bases. The CDR3 length is 15 residues. Germline CDR1 and CDR2: MRHNA and SNTAGT. Trimming at V came to 6 bases and at J to 4 bases, leaving 7 bases not matched to a gene. The CDR3 sequence is CASSIGTGGITEAFF. The CDR3 bases are TGTGCCAGCAGCATCGGGACAGGGGGAATCACTGAAGCTTTCTTT.

This chain connects TRBV5-6 to TRBJ1-1; tentatively, D is TRBD1 (5 bases). The germline V and J ends were trimmed by 4 bases and 1 base, with 8 bases remaining between them. CDR3 length: 13 residues. Germline V gene lookup returns CDR1 SGHDT and CDR2 YYEEEE. CDR3 bases: TGTGCCAGCAGCCTGAGGGGGAACACTGAAGCTTTCTTT. Translating gives CASSLRGNTEAFF.

This sequence joins TRBV11-2 and TRBJ2-7; no definite D call. Trimming took off 1 base at V and 0 bases at J, with 7 bases between the two ends. CDR1 is SGHAT, CDR2 FQNNGV, per germline. The CDR3 totals 14 residues. The CDR3 bases are TGTGCCAGCAGCTTAGCGGGCGACTCCTACGAGCAGTACTTC. It codes for CASSLAGDSYEQYF.

V and J are TRBV4-1 and TRBJ1-2, with D possibly being TRBD1 (5 bases). Trimming removed 0 bases from V and 4 bases from J, with 12 bases in between. The CDR3 consists of 15 residues. Germline CDR1 is MGHRA and CDR2 is YSYEKL. Written as DNA, the CDR3 is TGCGCCAGCAGCCAAGATCTCGGGACGGGCTATGGCTACACCTTC. It encodes CASSQDLGTGYGYTF.

Concerning this clone: This sample also contains other DNA sequences that code for the same CDR3. The chain joins TRBV5-1 to TRBJ2-3; no reliable D call. The CDR3 extends over 11 amino acids. V lost 5 bases and J 5 bases, leaving 6 bases between the germline ends. Germline V CDR1 and CDR2: SGHRS, YFSETQ. CDR3 sequence (DNA): TGCGCCAGCAGTCTAGGAGATACGCAGTATTTT. Translation: CASSLGDTQYF. Full variable domain (outside the CDR3, taken from reference TRBV5-1 and TRBJ2-3): KAGVTQTPRYLIKTRGQQVTLSCSPISGHRSVSWYQQTPGQGLQFLFEYFSETQRNKGNFPGRFSGRQFSNSRSEMNVSTLELGDSALYLCASSLGDTQYFGPGTRLTVL.

The chain joins TRBV6-1 to TRBJ1-2; D may be TRBD1 (5 bases). This CDR3 contains 16 residues. The ends were cut back, 4 bases at V and 0 bases at J, with 15 bases in the middle. Germline values: CDR1 MNHNS, CDR2 SASEGT. CDR3 residues: CASSGTKTKANYGYTF. The CDR3, as DNA: TGTGCCAGCAGTGGGACAAAAACAAAAGCTAACTATGGCTACACCTTC.

V is TRBV19 and J is TRBJ1-2; D remains ambiguous. The CDR3 has 13 residues. The ends were cut back, 0 bases at V and 7 bases at J, with 9 bases in the middle. CDR1 and CDR2 (germline): LNHDA, SQIVND (reference sequence). CDR3 DNA: TGTGCCAGTAGTATAGATTGGGTATCTGGCTACACCTTC. Translating it yields CASSIDWVSGYTF.

The V and J genes are TRBV29-1 and TRBJ2-3, with 8 bases fitting TRBD2. This CDR3 has 13 amino acids. V was clipped by 4 bases and J by 5 bases; unmatched bases: 5. Germline CDR1 and CDR2: SQVTM and ANQGSEA. The CDR3 nucleotides read TGCAGCGTTGTTAGCGGGGTAAGAGATACGCAGTATTTT. Translated, it gives CSVVSGVRDTQYF.

The CDR3 DNA is TGTGCCAGCAGCCTCGGACGGACGAGTAACTATGGCTACACCTTC. This codes for CASSLGRTSNYGYTF. The chain uses TRBV7-9 and TRBJ1-2; D unresolved. V was trimmed by 5 bases and J by 1 base, leaving 14 bases between them. The CDR3 has 15 amino acids. Germline-derived CDR1 and CDR2 are SEHNR and FQNEAQ (reference sequence).

J is TRBJ1-5 and V is TRBV9, with 7 nucleotides matching TRBD1. Trimming removed 3 bases from V and 6 bases from J; junction bases left unmatched: 6. CDR3 length: 14 amino acids. Germline loops: CDR1 SGDLS, CDR2 YYNGEE. CDR3 loop: CASSGGGVGQPQHF. The CDR3, as DNA: TGTGCCAGCAGCGGAGGGGGCGTCGGTCAGCCCCAGCATTTT.

Turning to this clone: Other DNA sequences from this sample encode an identical CDR3 as well. The chain is built from TRBV14 and TRBJ1-2; D is uncertain. Germline loops: CDR1 SGHDN, CDR2 FVKESK. The CDR3 totals 13 residues. V lost 5 bases and J lost 2, with 9 bases in between. The CDR3 nucleotides are TGTGCCAGCAGCTTCGGGTTGAACTATGGCTACACCTTC. Translation: CASSFGLNYGYTF.

The chain carries TRBV7-8 and TRBJ2-2, with D possibly being TRBD2 (5 bases). The germline CDR1 and CDR2 sequences are SGHVS and FQNEAQ. The CDR3 covers 15 residues. V lost 2 bases to trimming and J lost 1 base, with 8 bases between them. This CDR3 reads CASSLRAGNTGELFF. The CDR3 DNA sequence: TGTGCCAGCAGCTTACGGGCGGGGAACACCGGGGAGCTGTTTTTT.

The chain links TRBV9 to TRBJ2-7; 11 bases are shared with TRBD2. Germline V gene lookup returns CDR1 SGDLS and CDR2 YYNGEE. CDR3 size: 16 residues. V shed 4 bases, J shed 0 bases, and the junction held 6 bases outside the gene matches. The chain's CDR3 is CASSPVAGGSSYEQYF. The CDR3 coding sequence is TGTGCCAGCAGCCCAGTAGCGGGGGGGAGCTCCTACGAGCAGTACTTC.

The V gene is TRBV5-1, the J gene TRBJ2-3; D tentatively reads TRBD1 or TRBD2 (5 bases each). Germline V lookup: CDR1 SGHRS, CDR2 YFSETQ. With 4 bases removed from V and 4 bases from J, the gap between germline ends came to 22 bases. The CDR3 consists of 17 residues. CDR3 DNA sequence: TGCGCCAGCAGCCGCTATAGGGACGGAAAAGATTCAGATACGCAGTATTTT. Translation gives CASSRYRDGKDSDTQYF.

The rearrangement joins TRBV18 to TRBJ1-5, with TRBD1 matching 9 bases. Germline values: CDR1 KGHSH, CDR2 LQKENI. Trimming at V came to 2 bases and at J to 7 bases, leaving 6 bases not matched to a gene. CDR3 length: 15 residues. The CDR3 spells CASSPSDRGSQPQHF. CDR3 nucleotide sequence: TGTGCCAGCTCACCATCGGACAGGGGATCCCAGCCCCAGCATTTT.

The chain has TRBV15 and TRBJ2-1, with unresolved D. In germline, CDR1 is LNHNV, CDR2 YYDKDF (reference sequence). V gave up 0 bases and J gave up 2 bases, with 2 bases separating them. The CDR3 contains 13 residues. CDR3 sequence (DNA): TGTGCCACCAGCAGAGATGCCTACAATGAGCAGTTCTTC. The encoded protein is CATSRDAYNEQFF. Based on the CDR3 plus reference TRBV15 and TRBJ2-1, the full variable domain is DAMVIQNPRYQVTQFGKPVTLSCSQTLNHNVMYWYQQKSSQAPKLLFHYYDKDFNNEADTPDNFQSRRPNTSFCFLDIRSPGLGDTAMYLCATSRDAYNEQFFGPGTRLTVL.

The rearrangement links TRBV9 to TRBJ2-7; D uncertain. V lost 0 bases and J lost 3, with 13 bases in between. From germline, CDR1 is SGDLS and CDR2 YYNGEE. This CDR3 region has 15 residues. The CDR3 sequence: CASSVAGAVDYEQYF. For the CDR3, the DNA is TGTGCCAGCAGCGTAGCAGGAGCAGTGGACTACGAGCAGTACTTC.

This clone has just one count. V usage is TRBV14 and J usage is TRBJ2-4; TRBD1 matches 8 bases. Trimming cost V 2 bases and J 8 bases; bases outside gene matches: 5. The CDR3 runs 14 residues. Looked up from germline, CDR1 is SGHDN and CDR2 is FVKESK. In DNA form, the CDR3 reads TGTGCCAGCAGCCAAATAGGACAGGGAGACATTCAGTACTTC. Translation: CASSQIGQGDIQYF.

This clone appeared once. One end of the junction varies from germline; a read error may be responsible. The V gene is TRBV7-7, the J gene TRBJ2-5; TRBD1 aligns across 9 bases. The J call may be incorrect, as the DNA end agrees better with TRBJ2-7. This CDR3 is built from 15 residues. Germline CDR1 SSHAT, CDR2 FNYEAQ (reference sequence). The CDR3 sequence: CASSPGTGLTYEQYF. In DNA form, the CDR3 reads TGTGCTAGCAGCCCCGGGACAGGGCTGACCTACGAGCAGTACTTC.

CDR3 region: CASSLPGQGIADTQYF. CDR3 in DNA: TGTGCCAGCAGCTTACCGGGACAGGGAATTGCAGATACGCAGTATTTT. J is TRBJ2-3 and V is TRBV7-8; 9 bases fit TRBD1. From germline, CDR1 is SGHVS and CDR2 FQNEAQ. The CDR3 extends over 16 amino acids. Trimming cost V 2 bases and J 4 bases; bases outside gene matches: 7.

V and J are TRBV5-4 and TRBJ2-1; D is perhaps TRBD1 (5 bases). V was pared by 1 base and J by 2 bases, with 10 bases between. This CDR3 has 15 residues. Germline lookup yields CDR1 SGHNT and CDR2 YYREEE (reference sequence). The CDR3 spells CASSLKGLTYNEQFF. CDR3 sequence (DNA): TGTGCCAGCAGCTTGAAGGGGCTGACCTACAATGAGCAGTTCTTC.

The chain employs TRBV9 and TRBJ2-1; 9 bases line up with TRBD1. The CDR3 is made up of 17 amino acids. V lost 4 bases, J lost 0 bases, and 8 bases stayed unmatched. Germline V gene lookup returns CDR1 SGDLS and CDR2 YYNGEE. For the CDR3, the DNA is TGTGCCAGCAGCACCCGACAGGGGGACTACTCCTACAATGAGCAGTTCTTC. Translating gives CASSTRQGDYSYNEQFF.

The chain carries TRBV4-3 and TRBJ1-5; tentatively, D is TRBD1 (5 bases). This CDR3 is 14 amino acids long. V was clipped by 0 bases and J by 7 bases, with 10 bases between them. CDR1 is LGHNA and CDR2 is YSLEER in the germline V gene. The CDR3 sequence is CASSQDRVRQPQHF. In nucleotides, the CDR3 is TGCGCCAGCAGCCAAGACAGGGTGCGGCAGCCCCAGCATTTT.

The chain joins TRBV28 to TRBJ2-7; no clear D gene. Trimming cost V 3 bases and J 0 bases, with 9 bases left between them. The CDR3 extends over 14 amino acids. Germline V CDR1 and CDR2: MDHEN, SYDVKM. CDR3 amino acids: CASSFRVSSYEQYF. The DNA for the CDR3 is TGTGCCAGCAGTTTTAGGGTTAGCTCCTACGAGCAGTACTTC.

The rearrangement joins TRBV6-5 to TRBJ1-5; D perhaps matches TRBD1 (5 bases). Trimming removed 2 bases at V and 5 bases at J, with 16 bases between. The CDR3 spans 16 residues. The germline CDR1 and CDR2 sequences are MNHEY and SVGAGI. CDR3 nucleotide sequence: TGTGCCAGCAGTTACCAAGCCCCGGGGGGAGATCAGCCCCAGCATTTT. Protein: CASSYQAPGGDQPQHF.

The J gene is TRBJ2-5, the V gene TRBV30, with a possible D match to TRBD1 (8 bases). The length of the CDR3 is 15 residues. Trimming removed 2 bases at V and 5 bases at J, with 18 bases between. Germline V gives CDR1 GTSNPN, CDR2 SVGIG (reference sequence). In DNA form, the CDR3 reads TGTGCCTGGAGTCCAGGACAGGGAGGGAGGGAGACCCAGTACTTC. This gives the protein CAWSPGQGGRETQYF.

As for this clone: Other DNA sequences from this sample encode an identical CDR3 as well. This sequence joins TRBV5-5 and TRBJ2-7; the D gene is possibly TRBD1 (5 bases). The CDR3 length is 12 residues. Germline V gene data show CDR1 as SGHKS and CDR2 as YYEKEE (reference sequence). The germline V and J ends were trimmed by 1 base and 3 bases, with 5 bases remaining between them. The CDR3, as DNA: TGTGCCAGCAGCTTGACAGGCTACGAGCAGTACTTC. Protein product: CASSLTGYEQYF. The full variable domain, its missing parts supplied by reference TRBV5-5 and TRBJ2-7, is DAGVTQSPTHLIKTRGQQVTLRCSPISGHKSVSWYQQVLGQGPQFIFQYYEKEERGRGNFPDRFSARQFPNYSSELNVNALLLGDSALYLCASSLTGYEQYFGPGTRLTVT.

The chain has TRBV27 and TRBJ2-5; D not certain. The DNA matches TRBJ2-7 better at its end, which makes the J call doubtful. Germline values: CDR1 MNHEY, CDR2 SMNVEV (reference sequence). The CDR3 totals 14 residues. The CDR3 sequence is CASSFFLGSYEQYF. In nucleotides, the CDR3 is TGTGCCAGCAGTTTTTTTTTGGGCAGCTACGAGCAGTACTTC.

The chain joins TRBV9 to TRBJ2-1, with 7 nucleotides matching TRBD1. The CDR3 has 20 amino acids. The V gene end was trimmed by 0 bases and the J gene end by 1 base; junction bases not matched to a gene: 16. CDR1 SGDLS and CDR2 YYNGEE come from the germline V gene. The CDR3: CASSVGYVWGQLDSYNEQFF. The CDR3 DNA is TGTGCCAGCAGCGTAGGGTATGTCTGGGGACAGCTTGATTCCTACAATGAGCAGTTCTTC. Filled out from reference TRBV9 and TRBJ2-1, the complete variable domain reads DSGVTQTPKHLITATGQRVTLRCSPRSGDLSVYWYQQSLDQGLQFLIQYYNGEERAKGNILERFSAQQFPDLHSELNLSSLELGDSALYFCASSVGYVWGQLDSYNEQFFGPGTRLTVL.

J is TRBJ2-3 and V is TRBV5-5; D unclear. Germline CDR1 reads SGHKS; CDR2 reads YYEKEE (reference sequence). V was trimmed by 3 bases and J by 2 bases, leaving 13 bases between them. CDR3 length equals 15 residues. This chain's CDR3 is CASSWVGQLTDTQYF. The CDR3, as DNA: TGTGCCAGCAGCTGGGTCGGGCAGCTCACAGATACGCAGTATTTT.